These T cell receptor beta chains were read from a single sample in a study of T cells in localized non-small cell lung cancer. Using immunoSEQ multiplex PCR, the repertoire was profiled, and TCRdb retains in-frame clones only, with some absent. The sample consists of approximately 21,000 clones, 90% of them appearing once. This specimen consisted of peripheral blood, obtained before any cancer treatment. The source of these receptors is a woman between 35 and 70 years old with stage I lung adenocarcinoma. The CDR3 runs from the conserved cysteine through the conserved F or W. Each record gives: D gene, clone size, J gene, V gene, CDR3 DNA, CDR3 protein. The D gene is left open where the match is weak. Not every row has a clone size; where given, it reads once, few, many or a size class.

TRBD2 . TRBJ2-7 TRBV10-3 TGTGTCCCGGCGAAGGTAGCGCTAGCGGGGTACGAGCAGTACTTC CVPAKVALAGYEQYF
TRBD2 . TRBJ2-7 TRBV13 TGTGCCAGCAGTTCAGGACTAGCGGAGGCCCACGAGCAGTACTTC CASSSGLAEAHEQYF
TRBD1 . TRBJ1-4 TRBV15 TGTGCCACCAGCCGGGACAGGGACGAAAAACTGTTTTTT CATSRDRDEKLFF
. . TRBJ2-3 TRBV2 TGTGCCAGCAGGTTCACAGATACGCAGTATTTT CASRFTDTQYF
. . TRBJ1-1 TRBV28 TGTGCCAGCAGTTTTCGAGGGGAGAACACTGAAGCTTTCTTT CASSFRGENTEAFF
. once TRBJ1-5 TRBV6-5 TGTGCCAGCAGGCCTTATAGCAATCAGCCCCAGCATTTT CASRPYSNQPQHF
. . TRBJ2-3 TRBV18 TGTGCCAGCTCACCGGTTGGGGTCGGCACAGATACGCAGTATTTT CASSPVGVGTDTQYF
TRBD2 . TRBJ2-1 TRBV7-9 TGTGCCAGCAGCCCGCAGGGACTAGCGGGAGTTAATGAGCAGTTCTTC CASSPQGLAGVNEQFF
. . TRBJ1-1 TRBV28 TGTGCCAGCAGTTTAAAACAGGGCACTGAAGCTTTCTTT CASSLKQGTEAFF
. . TRBJ1-3 TRBV9 TGTGCCAGCAGCGTAGAGCGGCAGCTGGAATTGGGAAACACCATATATTTT CASSVERQLELGNTIYF
. . TRBJ1-2 TRBV10-3 TGTGCCATCAGTGAGCCGGAAAACGACTATGGCTACACCTTC CAISEPENDYGYTF
. . TRBJ1-4 TRBV5-1 TGCGCCAGCAGCTTGGGACCGAAGGATAATGAAAAACTGTTTTTT CASSLGPKDNEKLFF
. few TRBJ1-5 TRBV19 TGTGCCAGTAGTAGGGGTAGCAATCAGCCCCAGCATTTT CASSRGSNQPQHF
. . TRBJ1-4 TRBV9 TGTGCCAGCAGCGTCGGAGAAGGGGCCCCAACTAATGAAAAACTGTTTTTT CASSVGEGAPTNEKLFF
TRBD1 . TRBJ2-2 TRBV9 TGTGCCAGCAGCGTAGCCAGAGACAGGGGGAACACCGGGGAGCTGTTTTTT CASSVARDRGNTGELFF
. . TRBJ2-2 TRBV7-2 TGTGCCAGCAGCATGCAGGGAACCGGGGAGCTGTTTTTT CASSMQGTGELFF
TRBD1 . TRBJ2-1 TRBV6-7 TGTGCCAGCACCCTACCGGGACAGGGGGCCTACAATGAGCAGTTCTTC CASTLPGQGAYNEQFF
. . TRBJ2-5 TRBV11-3 TGTGCCAGCAGCACCGGAGAGACCCAGTACTTC CASSTGETQYF
. . TRBJ1-1 TRBV7-2 TGTGCCAGCAGCCCAGGCCCAACTAAAGAGGAAGCTTTCTTT CASSPGPTKEEAFF
TRBD1 . TRBJ1-5 TRBV6-1 TGTGCCAGCAGTGGGCAGGGGGGACAGCCCCAGCATTTT CASSGQGGQPQHF
TRBD2 once TRBJ2-1 TRBV5-1 TGCGCCAGCAGCTTTGCTAGCGGGATTGGTAATGAGCAGTTCTTC CASSFASGIGNEQFF
TRBD1 . TRBJ1-5 TRBV2 TGTGCCAGCAGACCGGACAGGGGAAGATATCAGCCCCAGCATTTT CASRPDRGRYQPQHF
TRBD2 . TRBJ2-3 TRBV7-2 TGTGCCAGCAGGCGACGCAGCGGGAGCCCAGATACGCAGTATTTT CASRRRSGSPDTQYF
TRBD2 . TRBJ2-3 TRBV18 TGTGCCAGCTCACCAGCTAGCGGGCTTGGGGATACGCAGTATTTT CASSPASGLGDTQYF
. . TRBJ2-5 TRBV6-1 TGTGCCAGCAGCGTTGGACGGCGGGAGACCCAGTACTTC CASSVGRRETQYF
. . TRBJ1-4 TRBV19 TGTGCCAGTAGTCCCGGCAGGGGCTCAACTAATGAAAAACTGTTTTTT CASSPGRGSTNEKLFF
. . TRBJ2-3 TRBV6-6 TGTGCCAGCAGTTACCGGGGCGGGAGCACAGATACGCAGTATTTT CASSYRGGSTDTQYF
. . TRBJ2-5 TRBV6-1 TGTGCCAGCAGTGACACGGTTCAAGAGACCCAGTACTTC CASSDTVQETQYF
TRBD1 . TRBJ2-3 TRBV10-1 TGCGCCAGCAGCCCCGGACAGGGCACGCAGTATTTT CASSPGQGTQYF
. . TRBJ2-5 TRBV5-4 TGTGCCAGCAGCTCCCTTGGAGGGGCAGAGACCCAGTACTTC CASSSLGGAETQYF
TRBD2 . TRBJ2-7 TRBV19 TGTGCCAGTAGTATCCTGCCCAGCGGGGAGTACGAGCAGTACTTC CASSILPSGEYEQYF
TRBD2 . TRBJ2-1 TRBV10-3 TGTGCCATCGGGCAAGCGGGAGGGCCAGGGAACAATGAGCAGTTCTTC CAIGQAGGPGNNEQFF
. . TRBJ2-7 TRBV27 TGTGCCAGCTCCAGGGGGGGGAATGTCTACGAGCAGTACTTC CASSRGGNVYEQYF
. . TRBJ1-1 TRBV6-5 TGTGCCAGCAGGCCGGGGGGTCGGGACACTGAAGCTTTCTTT CASRPGGRDTEAFF
TRBD2 . TRBJ2-1 TRBV9 TGTGCCAGCAGCCCGGGAGGGGGGGCCTACAATGAGCAGTTCTTC CASSPGGGAYNEQFF
TRBD1 . TRBJ1-2 TRBV6-5 TGTGCCAGCAGGCGAGACAGGGATGGCTACACCTTC CASRRDRDGYTF
. . TRBJ1-1 TRBV5-6 TGTGCCAGCACCCCGACCTGGGGGGGGATGAACACTGAAGCTTTCTTT CASTPTWGGMNTEAFF
. . TRBJ2-4 TRBV10-3 TGTGCCATCAGTGAGTCGGATGGGGGGCAGGGGGTTGCCAAAAACATTCAGTACTTC CAISESDGGQGVAKNIQYF
. . TRBJ2-7 TRBV30 TGTGCCTGGAGTGTAGGCGGCGCCTCCTACGAGCAGTACTTC CAWSVGGASYEQYF
TRBD1 . TRBJ1-1 TRBV4-3 TGCGCCAGCAGCCTGTCCGTTGTGAGCTACGGGACAGCTTCTGAAGCTTTCTTT CASSLSVVSYGTASEAFF
. . TRBJ2-7 TRBV27 TGTGCCAGCAGTTTACAGAGGAGCTCCTACGAGCAGTACTTC CASSLQRSSYEQYF
. few TRBJ1-2 TRBV29-1 TGCAGCGTTGAAGACACAGTTATCGCCCACCTCTATGGCTACACCTTC CSVEDTVIAHLYGYTF
TRBD1 . TRBJ2-3 TRBV28 TGTGCCAGCAGTTCAATGACAGGGAGCACAGATACGCAGTATTTT CASSSMTGSTDTQYF
. . TRBJ2-7 TRBV2 TGTGCCAGCTTACCGGGCCCCGCCTCCTACGAGCAGTACTTC CASLPGPASYEQYF
. . TRBJ2-7 TRBV15 TGTGCCACCAGCAGAGATTCCAGGGAGCAGTACTTC CATSRDSREQYF
. . TRBJ2-5 TRBV5-1 TGCGCCAGCAGCATTCAGGGCCTCCGGGAGACCCAGTACTTC CASSIQGLRETQYF
TRBD2 once TRBJ2-1 TRBV7-3 TGTGCCAGCAGCCTCGGACTAGCGGGAGGAAAGGACAATGAGCAGTTCTTC CASSLGLAGGKDNEQFF
. . TRBJ2-3 TRBV29-1 TGCAGCGTGGCCAAGGGGGGAGGAGGCTCAGATACGCAGTATTTT CSVAKGGGGSDTQYF
. . TRBJ2-3 TRBV11-2 TGTGCCAGCAGCTTATCCACCAGCACAGATACGCAGTATTTT CASSLSTSTDTQYF
. . TRBJ1-1 TRBV7-9 TGTGCCAGCAGCTTAACCTTGGGGAACACTGAAGCTTTCTTT CASSLTLGNTEAFF
. . TRBJ2-6 TRBV27 TGTGCCAGCAGTTCCCTTTCAGCTGGGGCCAACGTCCTGACTTTC CASSSLSAGANVLTF
. . TRBJ2-5 TRBV5-1 TGCGCCAGCAGCTTGGCCCCACTTGAGACCCAGTACTTC CASSLAPLETQYF
. . TRBJ1-1 TRBV30 TGTGCCTGGAGTCTTAGATACCCGGGACAATTTAACGGGGTTACTGAAGCTTTCTTT CAWSLRYPGQFNGVTEAFF
. few TRBJ1-1 TRBV30 TGTGCCTGGAGTGGGGCCCGGGTTAAGTTGAACACTGAAGCTTTCTTT CAWSGARVKLNTEAFF